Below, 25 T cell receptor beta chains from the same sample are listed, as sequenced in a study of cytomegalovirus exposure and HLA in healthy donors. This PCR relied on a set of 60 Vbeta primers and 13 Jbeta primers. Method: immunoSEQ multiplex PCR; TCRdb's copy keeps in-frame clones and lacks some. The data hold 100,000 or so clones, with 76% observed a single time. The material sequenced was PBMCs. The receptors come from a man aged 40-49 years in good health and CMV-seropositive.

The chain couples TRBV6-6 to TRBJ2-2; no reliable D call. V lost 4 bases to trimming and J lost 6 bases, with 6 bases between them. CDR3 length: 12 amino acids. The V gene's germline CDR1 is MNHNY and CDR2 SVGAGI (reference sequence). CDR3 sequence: CASSSGSGELFF. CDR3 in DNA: TGTGCCAGCAGTTCCGGGTCCGGGGAGCTGTTTTTT.

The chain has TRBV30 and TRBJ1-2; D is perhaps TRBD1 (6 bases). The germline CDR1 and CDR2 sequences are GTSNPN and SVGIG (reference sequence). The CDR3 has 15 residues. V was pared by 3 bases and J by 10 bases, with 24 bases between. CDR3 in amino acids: CAWRPLKGDIVPYTF. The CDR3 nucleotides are TGTGCCTGGAGGCCTTTGAAGGGGGACATTGTTCCCTACACCTTC.

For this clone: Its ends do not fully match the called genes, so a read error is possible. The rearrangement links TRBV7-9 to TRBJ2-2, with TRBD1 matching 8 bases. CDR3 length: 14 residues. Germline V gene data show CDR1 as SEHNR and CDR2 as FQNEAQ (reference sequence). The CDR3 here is CASTLPQGAGELFF. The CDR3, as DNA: TGTGCCAGCACCTTACCACAGGGGGCCGGGGAGCTGTTTTTT.

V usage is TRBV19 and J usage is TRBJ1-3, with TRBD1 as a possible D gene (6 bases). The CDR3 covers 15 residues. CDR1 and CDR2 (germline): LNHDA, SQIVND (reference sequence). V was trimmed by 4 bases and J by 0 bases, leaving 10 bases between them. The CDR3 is CASSKRTDSGNTIYF. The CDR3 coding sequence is TGTGCCAGTAGTAAAAGGACAGACTCTGGAAACACCATATATTTT.

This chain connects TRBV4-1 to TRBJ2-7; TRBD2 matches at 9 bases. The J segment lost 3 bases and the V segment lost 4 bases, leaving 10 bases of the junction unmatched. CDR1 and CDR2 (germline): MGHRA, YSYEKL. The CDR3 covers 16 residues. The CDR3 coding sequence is TGCGCCAGCAGCCGCCTTGCTCTAGCGGGACTCTACGAGCAGTACTTC. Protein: CASSRLALAGLYEQYF.

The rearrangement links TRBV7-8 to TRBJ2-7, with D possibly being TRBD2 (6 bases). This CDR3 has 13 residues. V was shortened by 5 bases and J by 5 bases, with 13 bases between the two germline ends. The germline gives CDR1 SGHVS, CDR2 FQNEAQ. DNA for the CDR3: TGTGCCAGCAGCGTCTCTGCGGGGAACGAGCAGTACTTC. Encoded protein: CASSVSAGNEQYF.

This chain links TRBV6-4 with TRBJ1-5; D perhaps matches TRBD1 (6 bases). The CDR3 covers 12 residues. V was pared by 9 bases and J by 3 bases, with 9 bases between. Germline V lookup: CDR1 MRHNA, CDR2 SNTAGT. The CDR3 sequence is CARDRFNQPQHF. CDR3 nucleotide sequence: TGTGCCAGGGACAGATTCAATCAGCCCCAGCATTTT.

Written as DNA, the CDR3 is TGTGCCTGGAGTGTATTTCTAGCGGGACGACGGTATAGCTCCTACGAGCAGTACTTC. It yields the protein CAWSVFLAGRRYSSYEQYF. V usage is TRBV30 and J usage is TRBJ2-7; TRBD2 matches at 9 bases. V was pared by 0 bases and J by 0 bases, with 15 bases of the junction left unmatched. Germline loops: CDR1 GTSNPN, CDR2 SVGIG (reference sequence). This CDR3 is 19 amino acids long.

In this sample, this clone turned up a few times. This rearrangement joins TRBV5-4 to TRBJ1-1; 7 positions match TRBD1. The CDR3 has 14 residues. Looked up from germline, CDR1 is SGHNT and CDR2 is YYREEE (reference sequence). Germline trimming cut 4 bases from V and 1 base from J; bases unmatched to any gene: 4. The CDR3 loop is CASSIGGSNTEAFF. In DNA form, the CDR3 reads TGTGCCAGCAGCATAGGGGGCTCGAACACTGAAGCTTTCTTT.

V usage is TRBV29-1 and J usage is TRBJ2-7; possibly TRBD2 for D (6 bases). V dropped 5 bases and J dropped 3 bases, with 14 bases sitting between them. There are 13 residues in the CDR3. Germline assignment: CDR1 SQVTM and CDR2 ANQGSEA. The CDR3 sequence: CSVTTLGGYEQYF. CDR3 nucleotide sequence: TGCAGCGTTACAACCCTCGGGGGCTACGAGCAGTACTTC.

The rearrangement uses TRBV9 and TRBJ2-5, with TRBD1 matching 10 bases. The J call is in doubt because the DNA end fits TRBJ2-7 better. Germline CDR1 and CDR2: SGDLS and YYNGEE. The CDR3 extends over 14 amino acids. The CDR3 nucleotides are TGTGCCAGCAGCGTAAGGGACAGGGGCAACGAGCAGTACTTC. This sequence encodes CASSVRDRGNEQYF.

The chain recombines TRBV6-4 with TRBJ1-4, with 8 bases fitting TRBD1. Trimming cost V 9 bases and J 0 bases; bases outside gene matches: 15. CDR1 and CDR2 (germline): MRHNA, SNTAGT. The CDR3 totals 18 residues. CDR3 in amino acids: CARLADRGLDATNEKLFF. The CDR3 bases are TGTGCCAGATTGGCCGACAGGGGCCTCGATGCAACTAATGAAAAACTGTTTTTT.

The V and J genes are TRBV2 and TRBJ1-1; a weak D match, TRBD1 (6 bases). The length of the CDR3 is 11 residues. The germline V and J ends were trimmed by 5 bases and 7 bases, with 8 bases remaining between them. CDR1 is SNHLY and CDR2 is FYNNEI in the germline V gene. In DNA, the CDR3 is TGTGCCAGCAGTCAACAGGGTGAAGCTTTCTTT. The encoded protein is CASSQQGEAFF.

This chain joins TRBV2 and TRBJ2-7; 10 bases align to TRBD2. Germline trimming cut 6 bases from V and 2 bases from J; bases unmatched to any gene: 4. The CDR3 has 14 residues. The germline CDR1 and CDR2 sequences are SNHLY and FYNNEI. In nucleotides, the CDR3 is TGTGCCAGCAGCCGGACTAGCGGCCCCTACGAGCAGTACTTC. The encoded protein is CASSRTSGPYEQYF.

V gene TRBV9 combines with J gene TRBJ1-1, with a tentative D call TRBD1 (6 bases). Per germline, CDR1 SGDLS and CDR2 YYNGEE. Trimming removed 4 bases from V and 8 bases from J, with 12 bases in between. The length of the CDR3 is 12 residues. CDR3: CASSQRTGEAFF. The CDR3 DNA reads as TGTGCCAGCAGCCAACGAACAGGGGAAGCTTTCTTT. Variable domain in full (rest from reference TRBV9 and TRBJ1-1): DSGVTQTPKHLITATGQRVTLRCSPRSGDLSVYWYQQSLDQGLQFLIQYYNGEERAKGNILERFSAQQFPDLHSELNLSSLELGDSALYFCASSQRTGEAFFGQGTRLTVV.

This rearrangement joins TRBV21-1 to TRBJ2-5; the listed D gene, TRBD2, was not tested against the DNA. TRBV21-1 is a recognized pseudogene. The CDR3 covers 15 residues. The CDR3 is CASSKARGGQETQYF. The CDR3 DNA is TGTGCCAGCAGCAAAGCGCGTGGGGGGCAAGAGACCCAGTACTTC.

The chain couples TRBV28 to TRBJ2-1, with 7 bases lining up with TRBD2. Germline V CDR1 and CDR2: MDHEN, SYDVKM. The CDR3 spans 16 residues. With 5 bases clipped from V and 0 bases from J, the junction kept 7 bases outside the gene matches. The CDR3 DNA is TGTGCCAGCAGTATGATGGGGGGGGGCTCCTACAATGAGCAGTTCTTC. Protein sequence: CASSMMGGGSYNEQFF.

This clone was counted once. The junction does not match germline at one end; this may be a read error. CDR3 DNA sequence: TGTGCCAGCAGTGGGACGAGGAGGGCCTTC. Protein product: CASSGTRRAF. This chain connects TRBV6-1 to TRBJ1-2; D is ambiguous. Germline CDR1 is MNHNS and CDR2 is SASEGT. The CDR3 covers 10 residues.

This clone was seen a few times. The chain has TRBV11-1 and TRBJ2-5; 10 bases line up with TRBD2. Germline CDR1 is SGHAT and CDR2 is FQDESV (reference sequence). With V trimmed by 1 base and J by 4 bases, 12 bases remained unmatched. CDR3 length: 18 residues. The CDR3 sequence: CASSLGLAGFARRETQYF. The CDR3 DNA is TGTGCCAGCAGCTTAGGACTAGCGGGTTTTGCCAGGCGAGAGACCCAGTACTTC.

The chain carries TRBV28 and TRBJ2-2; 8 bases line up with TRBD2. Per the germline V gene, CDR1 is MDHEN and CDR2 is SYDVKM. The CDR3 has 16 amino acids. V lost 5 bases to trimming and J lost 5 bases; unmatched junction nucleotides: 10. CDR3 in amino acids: CASSALQRGSTGELFF. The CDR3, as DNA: TGTGCCAGCAGTGCATTACAGCGGGGGAGTACCGGGGAGCTGTTTTTT.

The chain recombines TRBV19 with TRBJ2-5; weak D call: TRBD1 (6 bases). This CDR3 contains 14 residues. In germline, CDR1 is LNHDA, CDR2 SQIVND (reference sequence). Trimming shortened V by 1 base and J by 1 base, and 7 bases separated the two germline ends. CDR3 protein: CASSIGGGQETQYF. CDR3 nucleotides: TGTGCCAGTAGTATAGGAGGGGGCCAAGAGACCCAGTACTTC.

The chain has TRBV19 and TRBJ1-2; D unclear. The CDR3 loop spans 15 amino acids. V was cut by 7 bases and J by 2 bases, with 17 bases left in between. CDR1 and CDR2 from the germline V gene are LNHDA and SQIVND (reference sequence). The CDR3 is CASTEGTRANYGYTF. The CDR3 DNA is TGTGCCAGTACCGAGGGAACTCGGGCGAACTATGGCTACACCTTC.

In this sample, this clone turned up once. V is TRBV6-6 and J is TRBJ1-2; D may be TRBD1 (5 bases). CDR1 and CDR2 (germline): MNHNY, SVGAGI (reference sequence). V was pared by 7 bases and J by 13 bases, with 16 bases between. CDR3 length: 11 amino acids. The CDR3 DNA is TGTGCCAGCACCGAAGGGGTGGAATCCACCTTC. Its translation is CASTEGVESTF.

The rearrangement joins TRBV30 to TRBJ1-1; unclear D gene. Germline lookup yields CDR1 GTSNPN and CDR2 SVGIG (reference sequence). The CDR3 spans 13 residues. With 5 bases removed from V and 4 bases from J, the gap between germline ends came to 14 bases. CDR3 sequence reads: CAWEGPWGTEAFF. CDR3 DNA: TGTGCCTGGGAGGGCCCGTGGGGCACTGAAGCTTTCTTT.

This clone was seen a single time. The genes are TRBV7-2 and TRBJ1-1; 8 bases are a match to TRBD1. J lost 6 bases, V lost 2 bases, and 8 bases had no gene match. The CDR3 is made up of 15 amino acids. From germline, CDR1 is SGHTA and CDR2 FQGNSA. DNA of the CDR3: TGTGCCAGCAGCTTACAGCAGGGGGCCTACGCTGAAGCTTTCTTT. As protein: CASSLQQGAYAEAFF.